Listed below are T cell receptor beta chains from one sample, sequenced in a study of T-cell reconstitution after alpha-beta-depleted transplantation in children. MiXCR, applied by TCRdb to the PCR reads, yields one record per CDR3 protein. The table includes several thousand distinct CDR3 sequences, roughly 14% detected once. Source: PBMCs, taken before TCRalphabeta/CD19-depleted stem cell transplant. The receptors here all came from a boy younger than 18 with acute lymphoblastic leukemia, due to receive a stem cell transplant. The CDR3 runs from the conserved cysteine through the conserved F or W. The order of the fields is V gene, clone size, CDR3 length, D gene, J gene, CDR3 DNA, CDR3 protein. The D gene is left open where the match is weak. Clone size is given for some rows only: seen once, a few or many times, or a class if the clone is expanded.

>TRBV6-1|medium-sized|15|.|TRBJ1-6
TGTGCCAGCAGAGAGGAGAGCTCCTATAATTCACCCCTCCACTTT
CASREESSYNSPLHF
>TRBV5-1|many|14|.|TRBJ2-1
TGCGCCAGCAGCTTTGTTTACAGTTACAATGAGCAGTTCTTC
CASSFVYSYNEQFF
>TRBV6-1|medium-sized|17|TRBD1|TRBJ1-2
TGTGCCAGCAGTGAGACACCCTCCGGGACAGGGACCTATGGCTACACCTTC
CASSETPSGTGTYGYTF
>TRBV28|medium-sized|17|.|TRBJ2-1
TGTGCCAGCAGTTCGCTTACCCTAGCGACTCAACACAATGAGCAGTTCTTC
CASSSLTLATQHNEQFF
>TRBV28|many|16|.|TRBJ1-6
TGTGCCAGCAGTCAGTTTGGGTCGGGCTATAATTCACCCCTCCACTTT
CASSQFGSGYNSPLHF
>TRBV4-1|medium-sized|17|.|TRBJ2-1
TGCGCCAGCAGCCAGCGCGGGGACGGCTTCTCCTACAATGAGCAGTTCTTC
CASSQRGDGFSYNEQFF
>TRBV5-1|medium-sized|15|.|TRBJ1-1
TGCGCCAGCAGCTTGGGCGGGGGGTCTGATCCTGAAGCTTTCTTT
CASSLGGGSDPEAFF
>TRBV28|medium-sized|12|.|TRBJ2-7
TGTGCCAGCAGCCGCCAGAACTACGAGCAGTACTTC
CASSRQNYEQYF
>TRBV20-1|medium-sized|13|.|TRBJ2-5
TGCAGTGCTAGCCCGCAGGTCCGTGGGACCCAGTACTTC
CSASPQVRGTQYF
>TRBV11-2|medium-sized|15|TRBD1|TRBJ1-2
TGTGCCAGCAGCAGAGACAGGGGAGTGAACTATGGCTACACCTTC
CASSRDRGVNYGYTF
>TRBV11-2|medium-sized|15|TRBD2|TRBJ2-2
TGTGCCAGCAGCTTCCGGACTAGCCACACCGGGGAGCTGTTTTTT
CASSFRTSHTGELFF
>TRBV28|medium-sized|15|TRBD1|TRBJ2-5
TGTGCCAGCAGTCTCCCCACCCCGGGACAGGGGACCCAGTACTTC
CASSLPTPGQGTQYF
>TRBV19|once|14|TRBD1|TRBJ2-3
TGTGCCAGTAGCCTCCGGACAGGGAGTGATACGCAGTATTTT
CASSLRTGSDTQYF
>TRBV7-8|medium-sized|14|.|TRBJ2-7
TGTGCCAGCAGCTTAGCAGGGCAGTCCTACGAGCAGTACTTC
CASSLAGQSYEQYF
>TRBV7-2|medium-sized|14|.|TRBJ1-2
TGTGCCAGCAGCTTGCAGACCTATAACTATGGCTACACCTTC
CASSLQTYNYGYTF
>TRBV20-1|medium-sized|14|.|TRBJ1-2
TGCAGTGCTAGTTTGGACAGAGCTAACTATGGCTACACCTTC
CSASLDRANYGYTF
>TRBV6-2/TRBV6-3|.|13|TRBD1|TRBJ2-1
TGTGCCAGCAGTTACGACAGGGCGGTTGAGCAGTTCTTC
CASSYDRAVEQFF
>TRBV6-6|many|11|.|TRBJ2-1
TGTGCCAGCAGCTTTCTGGTCGAGCAGTTCTTC
CASSFLVEQFF
>TRBV12-3/TRBV12-4|medium-sized|13|.|TRBJ1-2
TGTGCCAGCGGACTGTCTTCGGGGGCGGGCTACACCTTC
CASGLSSGAGYTF
>TRBV20-1|medium-sized|15|TRBD1|TRBJ2-7
TGCAGTGCTACAGACAGGGGTTCCTTTTCCTACGAGCAGTACTTC
CSATDRGSFSYEQYF
>TRBV7-9|medium-sized|12|TRBD1|TRBJ2-7
TGTGCCAGCAGCTCCAGGGGGCACGAGCAGTACTTC
CASSSRGHEQYF
>TRBV4-2|medium-sized|15|.|TRBJ1-5
TGTGCCAGCAGCCAGTCTGTCCAGGGGTTACAGCCCCAGCATTTT
CASSQSVQGLQPQHF
>TRBV7-2|medium-sized|12|.|TRBJ2-2
TGTGCCAGCAGCTTAGGAACCGGGGAGCTGTTTTTT
CASSLGTGELFF
>TRBV12-3/TRBV12-4|medium-sized|13|.|TRBJ1-5
TGTGCCAGCAGTTACGCCCGGGATCAGCCCCAGCATTTT
CASSYARDQPQHF
>TRBV7-2|medium-sized|16|TRBD1|TRBJ2-5
TGTGCCAGCAGCTTAGTCCCCCAGGGGGCCCAAGAGACCCAGTACTTC
CASSLVPQGAQETQYF
>TRBV7-8|.|12|.|TRBJ2-3
TGTGCCAGCAGCTACGGAGCAGATACGCAGTATTTT
CASSYGADTQYF
>TRBV15|medium-sized|20|TRBD1|TRBJ2-1
TGTGCCACCAGCACCGGGAGGTGGGGACAGGGGATTAGCTCCTACAATGAGCAGTTCTTC
CATSTGRWGQGISSYNEQFF
>TRBV12-3/TRBV12-4|.|12|.|TRBJ2-3
TGTGCCAGCAGTTCGGACACAGATACGCAGTATTTT
CASSSDTDTQYF
>TRBV6-5|many|17|TRBD1|TRBJ2-1
TGTGCCAGCAGTTACTCGCTATCCAGGACAGGGTACAATGAGCAGTTCTTC
CASSYSLSRTGYNEQFF
>TRBV5-6|few|13|TRBD2|TRBJ2-7
TGTGCCAGCAGCTTGCTAGCGGGAGTCGAGCAGTACTTC
CASSLLAGVEQYF
>TRBV20-1|.|12|.|TRBJ2-1
TGCAGTGCGAGGACAAGGTCGCATGAGCAATTCTTC
CSARTRSHEQFF
>TRBV7-8|medium-sized|12|.|TRBJ2-1
TGTGCCAGCAGCTTAGTTGGGGAAGCCCGGTTCTTC
CASSLVGEARFF
>TRBV7-2|medium-sized|17|.|TRBJ2-2
TGTGCCAGCAGTTCCTACCAGGGGGGGACTTCGACCGGGGAGCTGTTTTTT
CASSSYQGGTSTGELFF
>TRBV4-2|medium-sized|16|.|TRBJ2-7
TGTGCCAGCAGCCAAGATACAGGACTCGGAGCCTACGAGCAGTACTTC
CASSQDTGLGAYEQYF
>TRBV6-5|.|15|.|TRBJ2-7
TGTGCCAGCAGTTGGGGACCGGCTAGCAACGACGAGCAGTACTTC
CASSWGPASNDEQYF
>TRBV12-3/TRBV12-4|medium-sized|15|TRBD2|TRBJ2-3
TGTGCCAGCAGTTTCCCCGGGAGGGCCACAGATACGCAGTATTTT
CASSFPGRATDTQYF
>TRBV11-2|.|15|.|TRBJ2-3
TGTGCCAGCAGTTTAGGGGGGGCGGACACAGATACGCAGTATTTT
CASSLGGADTDTQYF
>TRBV6-5|medium-sized|14|TRBD2|TRBJ2-1
TGTGCCAGCAGTTATACGGGAGGGTACAATGAGCAGTTCTTC
CASSYTGGYNEQFF
>TRBV7-9|medium-sized|17|.|TRBJ1-3
TGTGCCAGCAGCCCCGGGGGGAGTTCTTTCTCTGGAAACACCATATATTTT
CASSPGGSSFSGNTIYF
>TRBV12-3/TRBV12-4|medium-sized|18|TRBD2|TRBJ2-7
TGTGCCAGCAGCCCCGATTGGGGGACTAGGAGGGGTTTTTACGAGCAGTACTTC
CASSPDWGTRRGFYEQYF
>TRBV12-3/TRBV12-4|medium-sized|14|.|TRBJ1-5
TGTGCCAGGCCTTTGAGGGATAGCAATCAGCCCCAGCATTTT
CARPLRDSNQPQHF
>TRBV12-3/TRBV12-4|.|17|.|TRBJ2-3
TGTGCCCTCTCCGTCAGATGGACTGAATCATTCAGAGATACGCAGTATTTT
CALSVRWTESFRDTQYF
>TRBV11-3|medium-sized|15|TRBD2|TRBJ2-7
TGTGCCAGCAGCTTAACCCAAGCGGGACGCTACGAGCAGTACTTC
CASSLTQAGRYEQYF
>TRBV20-1|medium-sized|15|TRBD1|TRBJ1-3
TGCAGTGCTACTGGGACAGGGGTCTCTGGAAACACCATATATTTT
CSATGTGVSGNTIYF
>TRBV5-1|medium-sized|16|TRBD2|TRBJ2-1
TGCGCCAGCAGCTTGGCTCCGGGACTAGCACCAGATGAGCAGTTCTTC
CASSLAPGLAPDEQFF
>TRBV12-5|medium-sized|13|.|TRBJ2-1
TGTGCTAGTGGTTTGGTACTTTACGGTGAGCAGTTCTTC
CASGLVLYGEQFF